These T cell receptor beta chains were read from a single sample in a study of cytotoxic CD8 clonotypes in ibrutinib-treated CLL. Libraries were prepared by immunoSEQ multiplex PCR; TCRdb keeps only in-frame clonotypes and omits some of them. Of approximately 74,000 clones in the sample, 75% to 85% are singletons; the top ten hold around 7.7%. Sequences were derived from PBMCs, sampled at disease progression, from a patient treated with ibrutinib. Source of these receptors: a human donor with chronic lymphocytic leukemia. Both conserved end residues are part of each CDR3. The D gene is left open where the match is weak. Not every row has a clone size; where given, it reads once, few, many or a size class.

>-|TRBJ2-5|TRBV7-2|-|12
TGTGCCAGCAGCTTAGCGTTGGAGACCCAGTACTTC
CASSLALETQYF
>-|TRBJ2-2|TRBV4-1|-|12
TGCGCCAGCAGCCAAGAGACCGGGGAGCTGTTTTTT
CASSQETGELFF
>-|TRBJ1-1|TRBV11-1|TRBD1|14
TGTGCCAGCAGCTCGTGGGACAGTCCCCTTGAAGCTTTCTTT
CASSSWDSPLEAFF
>-|TRBJ1-3|TRBV4-1|-|13
TGCGCCAGCAGCCAAGAAACGTCAGGGTTTGTATATTTT
CASSQETSGFVYF
>-|TRBJ2-7|TRBV27|TRBD2|15
TGTGCCAGCAGTTTAATCCCGGGGAGGGGTTACGAGCAGTACTTC
CASSLIPGRGYEQYF
>-|TRBJ2-3|TRBV5-1|-|13
TGCGCCAGCAGGAAGTGGAACGGGGATACGCAGTATTTT
CASRKWNGDTQYF
>-|TRBJ2-5|TRBV10-3|-|15
TGTGCCATCAGTGAGTCCAGGATAGGCTCCGGGACCCAGTACTTC
CAISESRIGSGTQYF
>-|TRBJ1-1|TRBV4-1|-|15
TGCGCCAGCAGCCAAGTCCCAGTCCTCCCTGATGAAGCTTTCTTT
CASSQVPVLPDEAFF
>-|TRBJ1-5|TRBV6-5|-|14
TGTGCCAGCAAAAAGATAGGGAGCAATCAGCCCCAGCATTTT
CASKKIGSNQPQHF
>once|TRBJ1-2|TRBV7-9|-|13
TGTGCCAGCAGCGCGCAGGAAGGCGATGGCTACACCTTC
CASSAQEGDGYTF
>-|TRBJ1-1|TRBV7-3|-|14
TGTGCCAGCAGCTTAAGCGGTATGAACACTGAAGCTTTCTTT
CASSLSGMNTEAFF
>-|TRBJ2-1|TRBV5-1|TRBD2|15
TGCGCCAGCGTCTCACGACTAGCGGGAGCCAATGAGCAGTTCTTC
CASVSRLAGANEQFF
>-|TRBJ1-6|TRBV28|-|16
TGTGCCAGCAGTGCGCTAGGAAGCTCCTATAATTCACCCCTCCACTTT
CASSALGSSYNSPLHF
>few|TRBJ1-1|TRBV6-4|TRBD1|14
TGTGCCAGCAGTGCCCAGGGGGATGGCACTGAAGCTTTCTTT
CASSAQGDGTEAFF
>-|TRBJ1-2|TRBV18|-|13
TGTGCCAGCTCACCGACAGATAACTATGGCTACACCTTC
CASSPTDNYGYTF
>-|TRBJ2-5|TRBV28|-|16
TGTGCCAGCGGTTCGACAGGGCTAATTGGAGGGGAGACCCAGTACTTC
CASGSTGLIGGETQYF
>-|TRBJ1-2|TRBV30|TRBD1|14
TGTGCCTGGAGTGGACAGGGGGCGAGCTATGGCTACACCTTC
CAWSGQGASYGYTF
>-|TRBJ2-3|TRBV19|-|13
TGTGCCAGTAGTATAGTTGTGACAGATACGCAGTATTTT
CASSIVVTDTQYF
>few|TRBJ1-5|TRBV11-2|-|17
TGTGCCAGCAGCTTAGCCTTTGGTGCGGGGGAAAATCAGCCCCAGCATTTT
CASSLAFGAGENQPQHF
>-|TRBJ2-3|TRBV5-1|TRBD2|16
TGCGCCAGCAGCCCCCGGACTAGCGGGAGTACAGATACGCAGTATTTT
CASSPRTSGSTDTQYF
>medium-sized|TRBJ2-3|TRBV11-2|-|17
TGTGCCAGCAGCTTAGATCCGAGGTCGAGCGGCACAGATACGCAGTATTTT
CASSLDPRSSGTDTQYF
>-|TRBJ2-2|TRBV7-3|-|15
TGTGCCAGCAGCTTAATGGGGGATTCCACCGGGGAGCTGTTTTTT
CASSLMGDSTGELFF
>-|TRBJ1-3|TRBV6-6|-|14
TGTGCCAGCAGTTTTTCAGGTTATGGAAACACCATATATTTT
CASSFSGYGNTIYF
>-|TRBJ1-4|TRBV19|TRBD1|13
TGTGCCAGTCGGGACAGCCTTAATGAAAAACTGTTTTTT
CASRDSLNEKLFF
>-|TRBJ1-2|TRBV7-2|-|13
TGTGCCAGCAGCTCAGGACAGAACTATGGCTACACCTTC
CASSSGQNYGYTF